This note documents a single T cell receptor beta chain sequence. The target antigen is unknown. The data were obtained in a study of cytomegalovirus exposure and HLA in healthy donors. Across the whole study: Some 80 million unique TCR sequences came from HLA-typed donors in an early release.

PCR employed 60 Vbeta and 13 Jbeta primers. The repertoire was sequenced with immunoSEQ multiplex PCR; TCRdb's copy has only in-frame clones and lacks some. In the table there are roughly 200,000 clones, approximately 84% of which are singletons. This CDR3 contains 14 residues. Per the germline V gene, CDR1 is SGHTA and CDR2 is FQGNSA. V was pared by 5 bases and J by 4 bases, with 3 bases of the junction left unmatched. Study observations and caveats: In a later analysis, productive TCRs from donors in an Asian-associated ancestry cluster reportedly carried fewer N-insertions than the cohort mean. Using the classifier, cytomegalovirus status was reportedly diagnosed with high specificity and sensitivity.

The source is a middle-aged woman in good health and CMV-seronegative. The sequencing sample was made of PBMCs. This sequence joins TRBV7-2 and TRBJ2-5, with 11 bases matching TRBD1. As DNA, the CDR3 is TGTGCCAGCAGCCTGGACAGGGGGCCAGAGACCCAGTACTTC. Translated: CASSLDRGPETQYF.